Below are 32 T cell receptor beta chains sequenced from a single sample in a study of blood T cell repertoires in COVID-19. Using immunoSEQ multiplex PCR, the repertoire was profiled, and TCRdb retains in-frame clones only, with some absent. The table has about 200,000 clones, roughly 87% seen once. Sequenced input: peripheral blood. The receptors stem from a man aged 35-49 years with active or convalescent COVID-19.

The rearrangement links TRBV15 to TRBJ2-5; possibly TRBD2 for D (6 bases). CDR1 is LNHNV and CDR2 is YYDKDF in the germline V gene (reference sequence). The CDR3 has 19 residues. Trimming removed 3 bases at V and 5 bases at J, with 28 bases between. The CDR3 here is CATSRDPPGRRGTGETQYF. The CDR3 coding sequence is TGTGCCACCAGCAGGGACCCTCCTGGACGGCGGGGAACCGGTGAGACCCAGTACTTC.

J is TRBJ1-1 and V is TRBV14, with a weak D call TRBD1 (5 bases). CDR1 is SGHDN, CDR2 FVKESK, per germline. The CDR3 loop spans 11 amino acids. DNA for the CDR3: TGTGTCATCACTCGGGGGACTGAAGCTTTCTTT. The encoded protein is CVITRGTEAFF.

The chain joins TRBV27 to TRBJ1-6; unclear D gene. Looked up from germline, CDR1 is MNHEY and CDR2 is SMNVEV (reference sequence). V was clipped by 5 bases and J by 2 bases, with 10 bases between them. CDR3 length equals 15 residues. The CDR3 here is CASSTDFPYNSPLHF. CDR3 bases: TGTGCCAGCAGTACAGATTTCCCCTATAATTCACCCCTCCACTTT.

The CDR3 here is CASSLADSNYGYTF. In nucleotides, the CDR3 is TGCGCCAGCAGCTTGGCGGACAGCAACTATGGCTACACCTTC. This chain connects TRBV5-1 to TRBJ1-2, with D perhaps matching TRBD1 (6 bases). Trimming left V 0 bases short and J 2 bases short, with 8 bases between. Per germline, CDR1 SGHRS and CDR2 YFSETQ. The CDR3 has 14 residues.

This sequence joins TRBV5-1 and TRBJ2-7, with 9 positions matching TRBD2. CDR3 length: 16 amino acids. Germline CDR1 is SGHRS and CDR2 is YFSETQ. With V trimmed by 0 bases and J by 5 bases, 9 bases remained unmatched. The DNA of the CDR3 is TGCGCCAGCAGCTTGGAGCGGGGGGAGGTTAGCGACGAGCAGTACTTC. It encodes CASSLERGEVSDEQYF.

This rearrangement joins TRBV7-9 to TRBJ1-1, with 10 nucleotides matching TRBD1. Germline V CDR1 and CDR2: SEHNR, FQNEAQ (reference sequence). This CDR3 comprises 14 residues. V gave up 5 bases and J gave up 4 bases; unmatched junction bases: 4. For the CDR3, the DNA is TGTGCCAGCAGCCTGGGACAGGGGAGCACTGAAGCTTTCTTT. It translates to CASSLGQGSTEAFF.

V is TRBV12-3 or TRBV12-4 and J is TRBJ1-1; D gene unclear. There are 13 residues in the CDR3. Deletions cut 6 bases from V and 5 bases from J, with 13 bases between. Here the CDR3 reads CASSDGEATEAFF. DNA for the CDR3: TGTGCCAGCAGCGACGGGGAGGCGACTGAAGCTTTCTTT.

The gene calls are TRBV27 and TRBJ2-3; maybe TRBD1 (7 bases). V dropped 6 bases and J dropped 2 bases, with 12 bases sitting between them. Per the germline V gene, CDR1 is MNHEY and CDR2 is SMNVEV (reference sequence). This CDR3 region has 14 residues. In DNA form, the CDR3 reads TGTGCCAGCAGATCAGGGGGGTACACAGATACGCAGTATTTT. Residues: CASRSGGYTDTQYF.

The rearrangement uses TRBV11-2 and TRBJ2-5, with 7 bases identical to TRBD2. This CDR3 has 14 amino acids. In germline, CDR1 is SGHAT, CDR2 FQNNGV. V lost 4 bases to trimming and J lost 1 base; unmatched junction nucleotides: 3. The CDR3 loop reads CASSSGTTQETQYF. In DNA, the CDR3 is TGTGCCAGCAGCTCCGGGACTACCCAAGAGACCCAGTACTTC.

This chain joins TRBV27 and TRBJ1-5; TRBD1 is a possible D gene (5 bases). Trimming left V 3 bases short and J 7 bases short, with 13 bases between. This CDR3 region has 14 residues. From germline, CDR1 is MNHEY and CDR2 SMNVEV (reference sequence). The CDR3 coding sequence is TGTGCCAGCAGTTTGGTTGGGGGGGAGCAGCCCCAGCATTTT. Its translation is CASSLVGGEQPQHF.

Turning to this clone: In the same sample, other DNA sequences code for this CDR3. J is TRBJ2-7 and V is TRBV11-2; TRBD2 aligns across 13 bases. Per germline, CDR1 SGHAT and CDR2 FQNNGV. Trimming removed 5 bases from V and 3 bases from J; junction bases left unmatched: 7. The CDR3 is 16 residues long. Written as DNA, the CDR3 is TGTGCCAGCAGCCCCCGACTAGCGGGGGGCCGCTACGAGCAGTACTTC. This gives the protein CASSPRLAGGRYEQYF.

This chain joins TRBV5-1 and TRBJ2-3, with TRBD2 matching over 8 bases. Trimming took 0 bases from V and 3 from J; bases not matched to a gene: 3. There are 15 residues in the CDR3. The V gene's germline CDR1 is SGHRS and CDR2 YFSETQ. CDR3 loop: CASSLAGGPTDTQYF. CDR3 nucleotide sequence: TGCGCCAGCAGCTTGGCGGGAGGGCCGACAGATACGCAGTATTTT.

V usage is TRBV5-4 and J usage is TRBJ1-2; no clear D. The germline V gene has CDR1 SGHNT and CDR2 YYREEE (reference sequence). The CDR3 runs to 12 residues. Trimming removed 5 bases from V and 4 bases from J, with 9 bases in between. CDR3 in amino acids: CASSSRSYGYTF. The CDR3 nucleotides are TGTGCCAGCAGTTCCCGGAGCTATGGCTACACCTTC.

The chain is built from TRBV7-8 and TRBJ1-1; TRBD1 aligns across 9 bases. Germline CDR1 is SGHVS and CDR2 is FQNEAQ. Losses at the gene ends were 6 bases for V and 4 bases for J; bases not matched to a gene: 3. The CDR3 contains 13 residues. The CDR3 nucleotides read TGTGCCAGCAGACGGACAGGGGTCACTGAAGCTTTCTTT. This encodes CASRRTGVTEAFF.

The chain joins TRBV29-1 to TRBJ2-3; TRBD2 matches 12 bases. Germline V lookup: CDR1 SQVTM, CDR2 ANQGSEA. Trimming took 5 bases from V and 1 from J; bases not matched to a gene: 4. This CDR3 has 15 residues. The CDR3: CSVQLAGGRTDTQYF. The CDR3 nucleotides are TGCAGCGTTCAACTAGCGGGGGGCCGCACAGATACGCAGTATTTT.

The CDR3 region is CASSSPTGGIGNTIYF. CDR3 DNA: TGTGCCAGCAGCTCGCCGACAGGGGGCATTGGAAACACCATATATTTT. The gene calls are TRBV13 and TRBJ1-3, with 10 bases that match TRBD1. The CDR3 length is 16 residues. With 4 bases clipped from V and 3 bases from J, the junction kept 6 bases outside the gene matches. Germline CDR1 PRHDT, CDR2 FYEKMQ (reference sequence).

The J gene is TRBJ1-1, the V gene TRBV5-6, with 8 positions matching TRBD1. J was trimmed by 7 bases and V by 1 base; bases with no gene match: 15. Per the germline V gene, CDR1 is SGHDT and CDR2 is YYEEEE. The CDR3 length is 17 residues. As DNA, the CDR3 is TGTGCCAGCAGCTTGAGGGCAGGGGGCATTTTTCGGGATGAAGCTTTCTTT. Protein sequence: CASSLRAGGIFRDEAFF.

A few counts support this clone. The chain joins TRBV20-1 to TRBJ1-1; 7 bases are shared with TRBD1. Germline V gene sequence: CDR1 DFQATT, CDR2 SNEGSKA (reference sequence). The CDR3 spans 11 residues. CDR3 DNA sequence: TGCGGACGACAGGGCAACACTGAAGCTTTCTTT. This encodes CGRQGNTEAFF.

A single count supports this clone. CDR3 bases: TGTGCCAGCAGCCGATCGACAGGCAATAATTCACCCCTCCACTTT. Protein: CASSRSTGNNSPLHF. This chain joins TRBV7-8 and TRBJ1-6; TRBD1 might be the D (6 bases). V lost 5 bases, J lost 5 bases, and 13 bases lay in between. CDR3 length equals 15 residues. The V gene's germline CDR1 is SGHVS and CDR2 FQNEAQ.

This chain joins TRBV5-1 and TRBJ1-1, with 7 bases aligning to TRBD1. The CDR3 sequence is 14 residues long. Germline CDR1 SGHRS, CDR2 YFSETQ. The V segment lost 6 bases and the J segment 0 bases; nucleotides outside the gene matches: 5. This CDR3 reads CASTEGQMNTEAFF. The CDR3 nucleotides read TGCGCCAGCACCGAGGGACAGATGAACACTGAAGCTTTCTTT.

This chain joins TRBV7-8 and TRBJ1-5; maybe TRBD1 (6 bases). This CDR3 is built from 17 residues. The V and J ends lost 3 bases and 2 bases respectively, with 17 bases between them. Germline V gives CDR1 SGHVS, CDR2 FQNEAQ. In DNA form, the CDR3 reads TGTGCCAGCAGCTTGATGGCGGGGGCTGGGGGCAATCAGCCCCAGCATTTT. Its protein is CASSLMAGAGGNQPQHF.

CDR3 residues: CASGRRGLEQPQHF. In nucleotides, the CDR3 is TGTGCGAGTGGGAGGAGGGGACTGGAACAGCCCCAGCATTTT. The chain joins TRBV6-5 to TRBJ1-5, with D possibly TRBD1 on 5 matching bases. CDR1 is MNHEY, CDR2 SVGAGI, per germline. The CDR3 has 14 amino acids.

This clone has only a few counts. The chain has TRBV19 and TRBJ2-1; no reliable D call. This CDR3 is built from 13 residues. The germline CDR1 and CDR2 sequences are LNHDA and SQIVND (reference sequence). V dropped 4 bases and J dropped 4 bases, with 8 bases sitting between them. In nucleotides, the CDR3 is TGTGCCAGTAGTAGGTCGGAGTACAATGAGCAGTTCTTC. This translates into CASSRSEYNEQFF.

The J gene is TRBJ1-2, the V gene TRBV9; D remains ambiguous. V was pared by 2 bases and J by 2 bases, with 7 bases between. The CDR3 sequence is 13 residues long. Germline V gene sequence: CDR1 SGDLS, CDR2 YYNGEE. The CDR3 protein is CASSVSGNYGYTF. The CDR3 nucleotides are TGTGCCAGCAGCGTGTCGGGAAACTATGGCTACACCTTC.

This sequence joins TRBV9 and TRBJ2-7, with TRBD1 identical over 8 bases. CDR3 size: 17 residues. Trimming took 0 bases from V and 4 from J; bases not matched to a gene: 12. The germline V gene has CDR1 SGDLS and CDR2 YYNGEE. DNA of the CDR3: TGTGCCAGCAGCGTAGCCGTCTCGGGACAGGTACTATACGAGCAGTACTTC. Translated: CASSVAVSGQVLYEQYF.

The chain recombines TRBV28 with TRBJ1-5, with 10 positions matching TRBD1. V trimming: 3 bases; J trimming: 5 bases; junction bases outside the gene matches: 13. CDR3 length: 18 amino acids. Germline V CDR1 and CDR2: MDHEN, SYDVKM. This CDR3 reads CASSFLGTGERRDQPQHF. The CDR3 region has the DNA TGTGCCAGCAGTTTTTTGGGGACAGGGGAGCGGAGGGATCAGCCCCAGCATTTT. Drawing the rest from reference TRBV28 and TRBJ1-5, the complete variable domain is DVKVTQSSRYLVKRTGEKVFLECVQDMDHENMFWYRQDPGLGLRLIYFSYDVKMKEKGDIPEGYSVSREKKERFSLILESASTNQTSMYLCASSFLGTGERRDQPQHFGDGTRLSIL.

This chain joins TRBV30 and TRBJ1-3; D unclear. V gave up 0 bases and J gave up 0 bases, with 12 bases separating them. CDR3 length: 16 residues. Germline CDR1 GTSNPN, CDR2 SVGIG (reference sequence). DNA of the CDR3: TGTGCCTGGAGTGTGGGTACAGCCTACTCTGGAAACACCATATATTTT. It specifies CAWSVGTAYSGNTIYF.

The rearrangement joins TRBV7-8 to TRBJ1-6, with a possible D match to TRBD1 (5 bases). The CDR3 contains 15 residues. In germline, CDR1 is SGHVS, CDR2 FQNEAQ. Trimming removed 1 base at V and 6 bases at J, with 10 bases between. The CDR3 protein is CASSLVEGFNSPLHF. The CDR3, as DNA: TGTGCCAGCAGCTTAGTGGAGGGGTTTAATTCACCCCTCCACTTT.

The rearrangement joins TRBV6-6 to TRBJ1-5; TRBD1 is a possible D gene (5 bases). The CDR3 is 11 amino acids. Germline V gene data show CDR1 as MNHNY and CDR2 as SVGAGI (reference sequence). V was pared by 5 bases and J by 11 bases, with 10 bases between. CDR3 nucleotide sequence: TGTGCCAGCAGTACCCGGGGGGCCCAGCATTTT. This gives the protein CASSTRGAQHF.

The CDR3 DNA is TGTGCCAGCAGTTCGAGGACCGGGACCTATAATTCACCCCTCCACTTT. As protein: CASSSRTGTYNSPLHF. V usage is TRBV11-1 and J usage is TRBJ1-6, with D unresolved. The CDR3 sequence is 16 residues long. V lost 6 bases to trimming and J lost 2 bases, with 14 bases between them. The germline CDR1 and CDR2 sequences are SGHAT and FQDESV (reference sequence). The entire variable domain, with the rest obtained from reference TRBV11-1 and TRBJ1-6, is as follows: EAEVAQSPRYKITEKSQAVAFWCDPISGHATLYWYRQILGQGPELLVQFQDESVVDDSQLPKDRFSAERLKGVDSTLKIQPAELGDSAMYLCASSSRTGTYNSPLHFGNGTRLTVT.

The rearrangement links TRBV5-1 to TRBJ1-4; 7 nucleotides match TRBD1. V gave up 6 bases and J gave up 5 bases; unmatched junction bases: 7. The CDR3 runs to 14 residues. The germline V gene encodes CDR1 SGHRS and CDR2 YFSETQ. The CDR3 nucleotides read TGCGCCAGCACCTCTGGGACAGTAAATGAAAAACTGTTTTTT. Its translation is CASTSGTVNEKLFF.

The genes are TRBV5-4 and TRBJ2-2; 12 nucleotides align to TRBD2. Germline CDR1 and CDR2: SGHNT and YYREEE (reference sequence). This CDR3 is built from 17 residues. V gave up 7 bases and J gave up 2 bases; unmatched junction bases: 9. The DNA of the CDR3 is TGTGCCAGCCCCGGGCCTAGCGGGGGGGCCAACACCGGGGAGCTGTTTTTT. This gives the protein CASPGPSGGANTGELFF.